Each of the 25 T cell receptor beta chains below was sequenced from the same sample in a study of control samples from healthy donors and cancer patients. Assay used: immunoSEQ multiplex PCR; TCRdb lists only in-frame clones, some missing. Altogether around 95,000 clones are present, around four fifths being singletons, with the ten largest covering 19%. Sequences were obtained from blood. All receptors come from a man aged 30 to 45 in good health.

The gene calls are TRBV7-9 and TRBJ1-4; tentative D call: TRBD1 (6 bases). The CDR3 contains 15 residues. Between the trimmed V and J ends, which lost 5 bases and 4 bases, there was a span of 14 bases. Germline V gene lookup returns CDR1 SEHNR and CDR2 FQNEAQ (reference sequence). CDR3 sequence (DNA): TGTGCCAGCAGCGTACAGGGCGCGCTTAATGAAAAACTGTTTTTT. Amino acid sequence: CASSVQGALNEKLFF.

The chain uses TRBV3-1 (or the pseudogene TRBV3-2) and TRBJ2-5, with 9 bases identical to TRBD2. The ends lost 4 bases at V and 3 bases at J; junction bases unmatched: 0. Germline lookup yields CDR1 LGHDT and CDR2 YNNKEL (reference sequence). This CDR3 spans 13 amino acids. CDR3 sequence reads: CASSRLAEETQYF. The CDR3 DNA follows: TGTGCCAGCAGCCGACTAGCGGAAGAGACCCAGTACTTC.

This sequence joins TRBV2 and TRBJ1-6, with a possible D match to TRBD1 (5 bases). Trimming removed 7 bases at V and 7 bases at J, with 14 bases between. The germline CDR1 and CDR2 sequences are SNHLY and FYNNEI. The CDR3 is 14 residues long. CDR3 sequence reads: CASKGRELNSPLHF. CDR3 bases: TGTGCCAGCAAGGGCAGGGAACTCAATTCACCCCTCCACTTT. The full variable domain, its missing parts supplied by reference TRBV2 and TRBJ1-6, is EPEVTQTPSHQVTQMGQEVILRCVPISNHLYFYWYRQILGQKVEFLVSFYNNEISEKSEIFDDQFSVERPDGSNFTLKIRSTKLEDSAMYFCASKGRELNSPLHFGNGTRLTVT.

The chain has TRBV9 and TRBJ2-1; 8 nucleotides line up with TRBD1. The V gene end was trimmed by 5 bases and the J gene end by 11 bases; junction bases not matched to a gene: 12. Germline CDR1 and CDR2: SGDLS and YYNGEE. The CDR3 extends over 14 amino acids. Written as DNA, the CDR3 is TGTGCCAGCAGAAAAGGGACAGGAAATAATCAGCAGTTCTTC. It specifies CASRKGTGNNQQFF.

The rearrangement joins TRBV2 to TRBJ2-3; D remains ambiguous. CDR1 SNHLY and CDR2 FYNNEI come from the germline V gene. This CDR3 is built from 12 residues. Trimming took off 7 bases at V and 2 bases at J, with 7 bases between the two ends. The CDR3 DNA sequence: TGTGCCAGCAAAGGTTACACAGATACGCAGTATTTT. This translates into CASKGYTDTQYF.

V and J are TRBV11-2 and TRBJ1-6; 8 positions agree with TRBD1. Trimming took 4 bases from V and 7 from J; bases not matched to a gene: 6. This CDR3 has 15 amino acids. Germline lookup yields CDR1 SGHAT and CDR2 FQNNGV. The CDR3, as DNA: TGTGCCAGCAGCTCCCTCGGACAGGGAAATTCACCCCTCCACTTT. Its translation is CASSSLGQGNSPLHF.

This chain links TRBV9 with TRBJ2-6; D uncertain. V lost 3 bases and J 5 bases, leaving 12 bases between the germline ends. The CDR3 sequence is 15 residues long. The germline V gene encodes CDR1 SGDLS and CDR2 YYNGEE. The CDR3: CASSASAVRANVLTF. The CDR3 nucleotides are TGTGCCAGCAGCGCCTCGGCGGTCCGGGCCAACGTCCTGACTTTC.

This clone occurred a few times. The chain joins TRBV19 to TRBJ1-6, with TRBD1 identical over 9 bases. The trim removed 5 bases at V and 14 bases at J, leaving 7 bases unmatched. The germline CDR1 and CDR2 sequences are LNHDA and SQIVND (reference sequence). The CDR3 extends over 13 amino acids. CDR3 nucleotide sequence: TGTGCCAGTAGTGGGACAGGGATCAGAACCCTCCACTTT. It codes for CASSGTGIRTLHF.

The rearrangement uses TRBV6-5 and TRBJ2-7; D gene unclear. The V end lost 4 bases, the J end lost 3 bases, and 7 bases lay between the germline ends. The CDR3 length is 12 residues. In germline, CDR1 is MNHEY, CDR2 SVGAGI. This CDR3 is CASSSAGYEQYF. The CDR3 region has the DNA TGTGCCAGCAGTTCGGCCGGCTACGAGCAGTACTTC.

V is TRBV19 and J is TRBJ1-5; 7 nucleotides line up with TRBD1. The CDR3 length is 15 residues. Unmatched junction bases numbered 6, after V lost 4 bases and J lost 3 bases. In germline, CDR1 is LNHDA, CDR2 SQIVND (reference sequence). In DNA form, the CDR3 reads TGTGCCAGTAGTACCTCGGGACAGTCCAATCAGCCCCAGCATTTT. It yields the protein CASSTSGQSNQPQHF. The whole variable domain, remainder taken from reference TRBV19 and TRBJ1-5, is DGGITQSPKYLFRKEGQNVTLSCEQNLNHDAMYWYRQDPGQGLRLIYYSQIVNDFQKGDIAEGYSVSREKKESFPLTVTSAQKNPTAFYLCASSTSGQSNQPQHFGDGTRLSIL.

This rearrangement joins TRBV5-4 to TRBJ2-3, with D perhaps TRBD1 or TRBD2 (5 bases each). Germline V CDR1 and CDR2: SGHNT, YYREEE (reference sequence). The CDR3 length is 14 residues. Trimming left V 3 bases short and J 1 base short, with 9 bases between. This chain's CDR3 is CASSSGTGTDTQYF. The CDR3 nucleotides read TGTGCCAGCAGCTCCGGGACGGGCACAGATACGCAGTATTTT.

The chain has TRBV28 and TRBJ2-3; maybe TRBD1 (6 bases). With 5 bases removed from V and 2 bases from J, the gap between germline ends came to 14 bases. CDR3 length: 15 amino acids. Germline CDR1 and CDR2: MDHEN and SYDVKM. CDR3 residues: CASSSTGIHTDTQYF. In DNA form, the CDR3 reads TGTGCCAGCAGTAGTACAGGGATCCACACAGATACGCAGTATTTT.

The chain combines TRBV2 with TRBJ2-6, with D possibly TRBD1 on 6 matching bases. Germline loops: CDR1 SNHLY, CDR2 FYNNEI. Trimming took 6 bases from V and 2 from J, leaving 14 bases between them. CDR3 size: 16 residues. In nucleotides, the CDR3 is TGTGCCAGCAGCGGACAGCACACCCCTGGGGCCAACGTCCTGACTTTC. Translating it yields CASSGQHTPGANVLTF. The full variable domain, with the rest looked up from reference TRBV2 and TRBJ2-6, is EPEVTQTPSHQVTQMGQEVILRCVPISNHLYFYWYRQILGQKVEFLVSFYNNEISEKSEIFDDQFSVERPDGSNFTLKIRSTKLEDSAMYFCASSGQHTPGANVLTFGAGSRLTVL.

V gene TRBV6-5 combines with J gene TRBJ1-2; D gene uncertain. Trimming removed 0 bases from V and 1 base from J, with 0 bases in between. The CDR3 covers 12 residues. The germline V gene has CDR1 MNHEY and CDR2 SVGAGI. For the CDR3, the DNA is TGTGCCAGCAGTTACTCTAACTATGGCTACACCTTC. Amino acids: CASSYSNYGYTF.

The rearrangement links TRBV28 to TRBJ1-5; 7 bases are a match to TRBD1. CDR3 size: 14 residues. Germline CDR1 reads MDHEN; CDR2 reads SYDVKM. The V segment lost 3 bases and the J segment 7 bases; nucleotides outside the gene matches: 6. CDR3 sequence reads: CASSFPTGKQPQHF. The CDR3 DNA reads TGTGCCAGCAGTTTCCCGACAGGGAAACAGCCCCAGCATTTT.

The chain couples TRBV19 to TRBJ1-5, with TRBD1 identical over 7 bases. The CDR3 spans 15 residues. The junction had 8 bases not matched to a gene; V was cut back by 5 bases and J by 4 bases. From germline, CDR1 is LNHDA and CDR2 SQIVND (reference sequence). CDR3 sequence: CASSGRDSYNQPQHF. In nucleotides, the CDR3 is TGTGCCAGTAGTGGCCGGGACAGCTATAATCAGCCCCAGCATTTT.

The chain uses TRBV29-1 and TRBJ2-1; TRBD2 matches 13 bases. This CDR3 has 14 residues. Germline values: CDR1 SQVTM, CDR2 ANQGSEA. Trimming removed 6 bases from V and 5 bases from J; junction bases left unmatched: 4. The CDR3 bases are TGCAGCGTCGGGACTAGCGGGATAAACAATGAGCAGTTCTTC. Translating gives CSVGTSGINNEQFF.

CDR3 sequence: CANHRQSLRDYGYTF. CDR3 DNA sequence: TGTGCCAACCACAGACAGTCTCTACGGGACTATGGCTACACCTTC. This chain connects TRBV7-3 to TRBJ1-2; D perhaps matches TRBD1 (5 bases). CDR3 size: 15 residues. Germline V CDR1 and CDR2: SGHTA, FQGTGA. The ends were cut back, 10 bases at V and 3 bases at J, with 21 bases in the middle.

The chain couples TRBV7-9 to TRBJ1-4; D remains unclear. Looked up from germline, CDR1 is SEHNR and CDR2 is FQNEAQ (reference sequence). Between the trimmed V and J ends, which lost 6 bases and 8 bases, there was a span of 13 bases. The CDR3 extends over 13 amino acids. CDR3 sequence reads: CASSSNYGEKLFF. For the CDR3, the DNA is TGTGCCAGCAGTTCTAACTATGGGGAAAAACTGTTTTTT.

CDR3 DNA: TGCAGCGTTCCCCCTAACCGGGACAGGGGGCGAGAGACCCAGTACTTC. It encodes CSVPPNRDRGRETQYF. This rearrangement joins TRBV29-1 to TRBJ2-5, with 12 positions matching TRBD1. Germline CDR1 is SQVTM and CDR2 is ANQGSEA. The CDR3 is 16 amino acids. The trim removed 5 bases at V and 4 bases at J, leaving 11 bases unmatched.

The chain joins TRBV6-1 to TRBJ1-2, with 8 bases identical to TRBD1. Germline CDR1 and CDR2: MNHNS and SASEGT. With 3 bases clipped from V and 3 bases from J, the junction kept 6 bases outside the gene matches. The CDR3 consists of 15 residues. CDR3: CASSDRGRGDYGYTF. CDR3 DNA sequence: TGTGCCAGCAGTGACAGGGGGCGTGGAGACTATGGCTACACCTTC.

CDR3 loop: CASSLLGRAGKPQHF. In nucleotides, the CDR3 is TGTGCCAGCAGCTTGTTAGGGCGGGCGGGCAAGCCCCAGCATTTT. This rearrangement joins TRBV5-5 to TRBJ1-5; D unclear. Germline V lookup: CDR1 SGHKS, CDR2 YYEKEE (reference sequence). The CDR3 has 15 amino acids. V dropped 1 base and J dropped 8 bases, with 16 bases sitting between them.

CDR3 sequence: CASSRDRGKVYYIQYF. CDR3 in DNA: TGTGCCAGCAGTCGGGACAGGGGGAAAGTTTATTACATTCAGTACTTC. The chain uses TRBV2 and TRBJ2-4; 11 bases line up with TRBD1. CDR1 is SNHLY, CDR2 FYNNEI, per germline. The CDR3 has 16 amino acids. J lost 8 bases, V lost 5 bases, and 11 bases had no gene match.

The V and J genes are TRBV7-3 and TRBJ1-1, with D perhaps TRBD1 (6 bases). The CDR3 extends over 13 amino acids. Trimming stripped 2 bases from V and 8 bases from J, with 12 bases between. Germline V CDR1 and CDR2: SGHTA, FQGTGA. DNA for the CDR3: TGTGCCAGCAGCTTAGAACCGGGACACGAAGCTTTCTTT. Protein sequence: CASSLEPGHEAFF.

The genes are TRBV5-6 and TRBJ1-2, with 11 bases aligning to TRBD1. Germline values: CDR1 SGHDT, CDR2 YYEEEE. V trimming: 4 bases; J trimming: 8 bases; junction bases outside the gene matches: 10. The CDR3 has 15 residues. CDR3: CASSTSGQGARGYTF. Written as DNA, the CDR3 is TGTGCCAGCAGCACCTCCGGACAGGGGGCTCGGGGCTACACCTTC. Using reference TRBV5-6 and TRBJ1-2 for the parts outside the CDR3, the full variable domain is DAGVTQSPTHLIKTRGQQVTLRCSPKSGHDTVSWYQQALGQGPQFIFQYYEEEERQRGNFPDRFSGHQFPNYSSELNVNALLLGDSALYLCASSTSGQGARGYTFGSGTRLTVV.